The next 4 T cell receptor beta chains were all read from a single sample in a study of CD8 T cells in Susac syndrome. With random hexamers, roughly 0.45 to 1 ug RNA was reverse transcribed. TCRdb itself ran the immunoSEQ multiplex PCR reads through MiXCR, one entry per CDR3 protein. The sample consists of 240,000 or so distinct CDR3 sequences, 90% to 96% of them appearing once. Sequencing was performed on CD4+ T cells from PBMCs. The receptors shown here come from a human donor with Susac syndrome.

The V call is TRBV20-1, the J call TRBJ2-7; TRBD1 agrees at 12 bases. Germline CDR1 and CDR2: DFQATT and SNEGSKA (reference sequence). The CDR3 is 14 residues long. V trimming: 2 bases; J trimming: 4 bases; junction bases outside the gene matches: 3. CDR3 in DNA: TGCAGTGCTAGACGGGACAGGGGGCTATACGAGCAGTACTTC. Encoded protein: CSARRDRGLYEQYF.

The chain employs TRBV29-1 and TRBJ2-3, with D perhaps matching TRBD1 (6 bases). This CDR3 is built from 12 residues. Germline CDR1 is SQVTM and CDR2 is ANQGSEA. Deletions cut 8 bases from V and 2 bases from J, with 11 bases between. The CDR3 reads CSLGGNTDTQYF. CDR3 DNA: TGCAGCCTAGGGGGAAACACAGATACGCAGTATTTT.

This chain links TRBV29-1 with TRBJ2-5, with D perhaps TRBD1 or TRBD2 (5 bases each). V lost 3 bases, J lost 5 bases, and 13 bases lay in between. CDR3 length equals 13 residues. Looked up from germline, CDR1 is SQVTM and CDR2 is ANQGSEA. The CDR3 here is CSVEDWTSETQYF. CDR3 bases: TGCAGCGTTGAGGACTGGACATCGGAGACCCAGTACTTC.

This sequence joins TRBV20-1 and TRBJ2-3, with 9 bases identical to TRBD1. The CDR3 is 15 amino acids. V lost 4 bases to trimming and J lost 1 base; unmatched junction nucleotides: 6. Germline-derived CDR1 and CDR2 are DFQATT and SNEGSKA (reference sequence). DNA of the CDR3: TGCAGTGCTACTGACAGGGGGGTAGGCACAGATACGCAGTATTTT. Encoded protein: CSATDRGVGTDTQYF.